This record looks at one TCR beta chain sequence and its context. Its antigen is unknown. PCR amplification relied on 60 Vbeta primers (plus 13 Jbeta primers). Libraries were prepared by immunoSEQ multiplex PCR; TCRdb keeps only in-frame clonotypes and omits some of them. The sample lists some 160,000 clones, 78% occurring once. CDR1 is MNHNS and CDR2 is SASEGT in the germline V gene. The CDR3 sequence is 15 residues long. V shed 6 bases, J shed 4 bases, and the junction held 8 bases outside the gene matches. The sample comes from a study of cytomegalovirus exposure and HLA in healthy donors. Study-wide findings and caveats: It was reportedly the case that the classifier diagnosed cytomegalovirus status with high specificity and sensitivity. TCR association rates varied by HLA locus in a later analysis, with DRB1 highest and HLA-C lowest.

The genes are TRBV6-1 and TRBJ1-4; 7 bases match TRBD1. Sample: PBMCs. This TCR derives from a middle-aged woman in good health and CMV-seropositive. The CDR3 DNA reads TGTGCCAGCAGACCCGCAGGGGGTTTTAATGAAAAACTGTTTTTT. It encodes CASRPAGGFNEKLFF.